The 18 T cell receptor beta chains presented below share a single source sample, sequenced in a study of cytomegalovirus exposure and HLA in healthy donors. It was with 60 Vbeta and 13 Jbeta primers that the PCR ran. The protocol was immunoSEQ multiplex PCR, while the TCRdb copy is restricted to in-frame clones and leaves out a portion. This table holds about 200,000 clones, under 70% found once. The sample taken for sequencing was PBMCs. All receptors derive from a man aged 35 to 55 in good health and CMV-seropositive.

There are a few counts of this clone. The rearrangement uses TRBV19 and TRBJ1-1; a weak D match, TRBD1 (5 bases). This CDR3 is built from 14 residues. V shed 1 base and J shed 6 bases, with 12 bases lying between them. CDR1 LNHDA and CDR2 SQIVND come from the germline V gene (reference sequence). The CDR3 DNA reads TGTGCCAGTAGTATAGCAGGGCGAGAGGCTGAAGCTTTCTTT. Its translation: CASSIAGREAEAFF.

This clone was observed a single time. The chain has TRBV2 and TRBJ1-3; 11 nucleotides match TRBD1. Germline CDR1 reads SNHLY; CDR2 reads FYNNEI. V lost 4 bases, J lost 2 bases, and 7 bases stayed unmatched. This CDR3 region has 17 residues. This CDR3 is CASSGGQGVFAGNTIYF. DNA of the CDR3: TGTGCCAGCAGTGGGGGACAGGGGGTTTTCGCTGGAAACACCATATATTTT.

The gene calls are TRBV6-5 and TRBJ2-1; 7 bases are shared with TRBD2. The CDR3 is 13 amino acids. Germline CDR1 reads MNHEY; CDR2 reads SVGAGI. J lost 9 bases, V lost 3 bases, and 5 bases had no gene match. The CDR3: CASSYWRGTEQFF. In nucleotides, the CDR3 is TGTGCCAGCAGTTATTGGCGGGGGACTGAGCAGTTCTTC.

J is TRBJ2-7 and V is TRBV6-5, with a possible D match to TRBD2 (7 bases). The CDR3 consists of 15 residues. Germline V gene data show CDR1 as MNHEY and CDR2 as SVGAGI. Trimming cost V 2 bases and J 2 bases, with 13 bases left between them. CDR3 region: CASSYGAGAPYEQYF. In DNA form, the CDR3 reads TGTGCCAGCAGTTACGGTGCGGGGGCCCCCTACGAGCAGTACTTC.

The rearrangement joins TRBV5-6 to TRBJ1-2, with D possibly being TRBD1 (6 bases). The CDR3 runs to 14 residues. Trimming removed 2 bases at V and 5 bases at J, with 13 bases between. The germline V gene encodes CDR1 SGHDT and CDR2 YYEEEE. The DNA of the CDR3 is TGTGCCAGCAGCTTCGGACAGTACCAATATGGCTACACCTTC. This gives the protein CASSFGQYQYGYTF.

The rearrangement uses TRBV5-4 and TRBJ1-1, with D maybe TRBD1 (5 bases). The CDR3 has 15 amino acids. The germline CDR1 and CDR2 sequences are SGHNT and YYREEE (reference sequence). V lost 0 bases and J lost 1, with 10 bases in between. The CDR3 coding sequence is TGTGCCAGCAGCTTGGGGGGGGGATCGAACACTGAAGCTTTCTTT. Translated, it gives CASSLGGGSNTEAFF.

In its sample, this clone was seen a few times. The gene calls are TRBV9 and TRBJ1-4; perhaps TRBD1 as D (6 bases). Germline loops: CDR1 SGDLS, CDR2 YYNGEE. The V end lost 3 bases, the J end lost 7 bases, and 16 bases lay between the germline ends. The CDR3 length is 15 residues. CDR3 coding DNA: TGTGCCAGCAGCGGTCCAGGGACAAGAGGTGAAAAACTGTTTTTT. Protein product: CASSGPGTRGEKLFF.

The chain joins TRBV9 to TRBJ2-7, with 7 bases lining up with TRBD1. The junction had 20 bases not matched to a gene; V was cut back by 0 bases and J by 2 bases. The germline gives CDR1 SGDLS, CDR2 YYNGEE. The CDR3 consists of 20 residues. Here the CDR3 reads CASSVGPRSRGQGVAYEQYF. CDR3 in DNA: TGTGCCAGCAGCGTAGGTCCCAGGTCGAGGGGGCAGGGAGTAGCCTACGAGCAGTACTTC.

V gene TRBV11-2 combines with J gene TRBJ2-7; TRBD1 agrees at 8 bases. V shed 3 bases and J 2 bases; nucleotides not matched to a gene: 6. The germline V gene encodes CDR1 SGHAT and CDR2 FQNNGV. There are 15 residues in the CDR3. CDR3 bases: TGTGCCAGCAGCTTCCGACAGGGGACACCCTACGAGCAGTACTTC. As protein: CASSFRQGTPYEQYF.

V and J are TRBV7-9 and TRBJ2-1; D is uncertain. V was trimmed by 3 bases and J by 9 bases, leaving 9 bases between them. Germline-derived CDR1 and CDR2 are SEHNR and FQNEAQ (reference sequence). The CDR3 consists of 12 residues. CDR3 sequence: CASSFMRSEQFF. As DNA, the CDR3 is TGTGCCAGCAGCTTCATGCGATCTGAGCAGTTCTTC.

CDR3 nucleotide sequence: TGCGCCAGCAGCCCCAGGGACTACGTCACAGATACGCAGTATTTT. Translating it yields CASSPRDYVTDTQYF. V and J are TRBV5-1 and TRBJ2-3; 7 nucleotides line up with TRBD2. V lost 4 bases and J lost 2; bases outside the gene matches: 7. The length of the CDR3 is 15 residues. Germline assignment: CDR1 SGHRS and CDR2 YFSETQ.

This clone showed up just once. The V call is TRBV18, the J call TRBJ1-3; D perhaps matches TRBD1 (6 bases). Germline CDR1 and CDR2: KGHSH and LQKENI. The germline V and J ends were trimmed by 0 bases and 2 bases, with 8 bases remaining between them. The CDR3 is made up of 15 amino acids. The DNA of the CDR3 is TGTGCCAGCTCACCACCAGGGACACCTGGAAACACCATATATTTT. Translated, it gives CASSPPGTPGNTIYF.

V usage is TRBV10-1 and J usage is TRBJ2-1; 9 positions agree with TRBD2. The V gene's germline CDR1 is WNHNN and CDR2 SYGVQD (reference sequence). V dropped 8 bases and J dropped 8; count of bases not matched to a gene: 13. The CDR3 spans 15 residues. The CDR3 is CASHLGTSLGDEQFF. Here the CDR3 DNA reads TGCGCCAGCCACCTAGGGACTAGCTTGGGCGATGAGCAGTTCTTC.

This clone came up a few times. The chain employs TRBV10-1 and TRBJ2-7; perhaps TRBD2 as D (5 bases). Per germline, CDR1 WNHNN and CDR2 SYGVQD (reference sequence). Trimming took 0 bases from V and 4 from J, leaving 7 bases between them. The CDR3 is 13 amino acids. Here the CDR3 DNA reads TGCGCCAGCAGTGAGTCTACGGGATACGAGCAGTACTTC. Protein: CASSESTGYEQYF.

The chain is built from TRBV28 and TRBJ1-4; tentatively, D is TRBD1 (5 bases). The CDR3 sequence is 14 residues long. Trimming took off 4 bases at V and 6 bases at J, with 12 bases between the two ends. Germline values: CDR1 MDHEN, CDR2 SYDVKM. CDR3 region: CASSSPGVDEKLFF. Written as DNA, the CDR3 is TGTGCCAGCAGTTCCCCGGGGGTTGATGAAAAACTGTTTTTT.

This chain uses TRBV6-5 with TRBJ2-7, with 8 bases matching TRBD2. The junction had 13 bases not matched to a gene; V was cut back by 5 bases and J by 7 bases. There are 15 residues in the CDR3. In germline, CDR1 is MNHEY, CDR2 SVGAGI. The CDR3, as DNA: TGTGCCAGCAGTCCGGGAGGGGGGCTGGGGCGGGAGCAGTACTTC. It codes for CASSPGGGLGREQYF.

The genes are TRBV10-2 and TRBJ2-2, with TRBD1 matching 7 bases. CDR3 size: 14 residues. Germline values: CDR1 WSHSY, CDR2 SAAADI. Trimming at V came to 7 bases and at J to 3 bases, leaving 5 bases not matched to a gene. The CDR3 protein is CASNHRGDTGELFF. In DNA, the CDR3 is TGCGCCAGCAATCACAGGGGAGACACCGGGGAGCTGTTTTTT.

To note about this clone: The germline gene is not matched at one end of the junction; a read error may be the cause. The chain has TRBV7-9 and TRBJ2-3; 10 bases fit TRBD2. The CDR3 runs to 16 residues. Germline assignment: CDR1 SEHNR and CDR2 FQNEAQ (reference sequence). This CDR3 is CSSSQGSGGAEDTQYF. CDR3 sequence (DNA): TGTTCCAGCAGCCAGGGGAGCGGGGGGGCCGAGGATACGCAGTATTTT.